The rows below give T cell receptor beta chains drawn from one sample of a study of OX40 agonist ivuxolimab in advanced cancers. The table came from immunoSEQ multiplex PCR; TCRdb's copy has only in-frame clones and leaves some out. The sample carries about 40,000 clones, roughly 89% recorded once. Specimen: CD4+ or CD8+ T cells sorted from blood, collected in a trial of the OX40 agonist ivuxolimab. These receptors were collected from an adult with an advanced solid tumor such as melanoma, head and neck, liver or kidney cancer. Both conserved end residues are part of each CDR3. D genes are given only for firm matches. Where a row states a size, it is once, few, many or the class of an expanded clone; other rows omit it.

J | D | size | V | DNA | CDR3
TRBJ2-5 | - | - | TRBV2 | TGTGCCAGCAGTGAGAATAGTGGGGGGGCCGGGGAGACCCAGTACTTC | CASSENSGGAGETQYF
TRBJ1-5 | - | few | TRBV18 | TGTGCCAGCTCAGCAGAGACGGATAATCAGCCCCAGCATTTT | CASSAETDNQPQHF
TRBJ1-2 | - | - | TRBV2 | TGTGCCAGTAGCCTGGAAAGCTACACCTTC | CASSLESYTF
TRBJ2-7 | TRBD2 | - | TRBV4-2 | TGTGCCAGCAGCCAAGTTTTTAGCGGGGCCTACGAGCAGTACTTC | CASSQVFSGAYEQYF
TRBJ1-2 | - | - | TRBV6-5 | TGTGCCAGCAGACCCCTGACGGCTGATAACTATGGCTACACCTTC | CASRPLTADNYGYTF
TRBJ2-7 | TRBD2 | - | TRBV7-2 | TGTGCCAGCAGGGGTCTAGCGGGGGCCACCTACGAGCAGTACTTC | CASRGLAGATYEQYF
TRBJ2-2 | - | few | TRBV27 | TGTGCCAGCAGCATCTCCCGGGGGAAGAACACCGGGGAGCTGTTTTTT | CASSISRGKNTGELFF
TRBJ1-1 | TRBD1 | - | TRBV25-1 | TGTGCCAGCAGTGTGACAGGGAGGGGGACTGAAGCTTTCTTT | CASSVTGRGTEAFF
TRBJ2-2 | - | - | TRBV18 | TGTGCCAGCTCACCGCCCACACCAAGAGGGACCGGGGAGCTGTTTTTT | CASSPPTPRGTGELFF
TRBJ1-1 | - | - | TRBV5-6 | TGTGCCAGCAGCCCCCCAGCCGGGGGCAAAACTGAAGCTTTCTTT | CASSPPAGGKTEAFF
TRBJ2-5 | - | - | TRBV7-3 | TGTGCCAGCAGCCCCCGCGGGGGCAGAGAGACCCAGTACTTC | CASSPRGGRETQYF
TRBJ1-2 | TRBD1 | once | TRBV10-3 | TGTGCCATCGAGGGACAGGGGATACATGGCTACACCTTC | CAIEGQGIHGYTF
TRBJ2-5 | - | - | TRBV25-1 | TGTGCCAGCAACAGTGGGTCCCAGGAGACCCAGTACTTC | CASNSGSQETQYF